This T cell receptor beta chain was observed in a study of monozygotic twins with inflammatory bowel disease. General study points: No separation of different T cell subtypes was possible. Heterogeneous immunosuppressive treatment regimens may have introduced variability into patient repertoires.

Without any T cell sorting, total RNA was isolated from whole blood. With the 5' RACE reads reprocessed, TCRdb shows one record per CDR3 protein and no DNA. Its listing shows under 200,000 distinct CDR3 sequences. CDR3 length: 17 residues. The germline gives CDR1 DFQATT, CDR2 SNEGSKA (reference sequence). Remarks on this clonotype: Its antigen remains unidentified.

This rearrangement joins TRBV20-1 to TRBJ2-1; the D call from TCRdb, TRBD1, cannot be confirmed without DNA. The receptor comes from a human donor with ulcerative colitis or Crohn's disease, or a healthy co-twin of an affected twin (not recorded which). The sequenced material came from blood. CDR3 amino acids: CSARGEGGQGAGNEQFF.